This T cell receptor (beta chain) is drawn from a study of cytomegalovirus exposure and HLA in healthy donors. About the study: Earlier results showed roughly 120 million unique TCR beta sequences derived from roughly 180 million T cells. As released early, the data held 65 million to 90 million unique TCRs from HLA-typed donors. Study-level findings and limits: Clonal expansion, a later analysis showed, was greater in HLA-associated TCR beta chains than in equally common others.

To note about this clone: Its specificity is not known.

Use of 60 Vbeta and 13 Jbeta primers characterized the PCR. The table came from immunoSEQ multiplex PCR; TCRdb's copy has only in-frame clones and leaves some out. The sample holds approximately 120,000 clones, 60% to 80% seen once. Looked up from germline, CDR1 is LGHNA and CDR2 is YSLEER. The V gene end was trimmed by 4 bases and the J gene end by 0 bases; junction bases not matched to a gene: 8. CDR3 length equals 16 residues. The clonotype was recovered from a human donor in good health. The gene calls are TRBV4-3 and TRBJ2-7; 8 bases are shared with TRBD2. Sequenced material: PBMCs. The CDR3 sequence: CASSLGAGVPSYEQYF. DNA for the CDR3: TGCGCCAGCAGCCTAGGAGCGGGGGTACCCTCCTACGAGCAGTACTTC.